The 30 T cell receptor beta chains below come from one sample, sequenced in a study of graft-versus-host responses after intestinal transplantation. The antigens of these receptors remain unknown. Data came from immunoSEQ multiplex PCR; TCRdb stores just in-frame clones and leaves some out. This repertoire shows fewer than 85,000 clones, around 82% found once; its top ten account for roughly 0.4%. This specimen consisted of unstimulated CD4+ T cells sorted from spleen or lymph node cells, obtained before transplant. The receptor source for this set is a human donor who was the organ donor for an intestinal transplant.

The chain couples TRBV5-1 to TRBJ2-3, with a weak D call TRBD1 (6 bases). The germline V and J ends were trimmed by 4 bases and 0 bases, with 9 bases remaining between them. CDR3 size: 14 residues. CDR1 and CDR2 (germline): SGHRS, YFSETQ. The CDR3: CASSGQISTDTQYF. The CDR3 nucleotides read TGCGCCAGCAGCGGACAGATTAGCACAGATACGCAGTATTTT. The whole variable domain, remainder taken from reference TRBV5-1 and TRBJ2-3, is KAGVTQTPRYLIKTRGQQVTLSCSPISGHRSVSWYQQTPGQGLQFLFEYFSETQRNKGNFPGRFSGRQFSNSRSEMNVSTLELGDSALYLCASSGQISTDTQYFGPGTRLTVL.

This rearrangement joins TRBV7-9 to TRBJ2-1; 7 bases align to TRBD2. Germline CDR1 and CDR2: SEHNR and FQNEAQ (reference sequence). Trimming took 5 bases from V and 6 from J; bases not matched to a gene: 13. CDR3 length: 16 residues. CDR3 nucleotides: TGTGCCAGCAGCCCGCACCGGACTGGGGAGGGCAATGAGCAGTTCTTC. Protein sequence: CASSPHRTGEGNEQFF.

This chain joins TRBV6-5 and TRBJ1-2, with TRBD1 identical over 7 bases. J gave up 1 base and V 6 bases, and 8 bases lay outside the gene matches. In germline, CDR1 is MNHEY, CDR2 SVGAGI. This CDR3 has 15 amino acids. The CDR3 DNA follows: TGTGCCAGCAGACGTACGGGACAGATTAACTATGGCTACACCTTC. Amino acid sequence: CASRRTGQINYGYTF.

This chain joins TRBV7-8 and TRBJ2-5, with D possibly being TRBD1 (6 bases). Looked up from germline, CDR1 is SGHVS and CDR2 is FQNEAQ. Trimming took 5 bases from V and 6 from J, leaving 16 bases between them. The CDR3 has 14 residues. The CDR3 protein is CASSTEGHIKTQYF. Written as DNA, the CDR3 is TGTGCCAGCAGCACTGAGGGACATATTAAGACCCAGTACTTC. Full variable domain (missing parts from reference TRBV7-8 and TRBJ2-5): GAGVSQSPRYKVAKRGQDVALRCDPISGHVSLFWYQQALGQGPEFLTYFQNEAQLDKSGLPSDRFFAERPEGSVSTLKIQRTQQEDSAVYLCASSTEGHIKTQYFGPGTRLLVL.

The V gene is TRBV11-3, the J gene TRBJ1-6; D ambiguous. Germline values: CDR1 SGHNT, CDR2 YENEEA. Trimming shortened V by 1 base and J by 6 bases, and 7 bases separated the two germline ends. This CDR3 region has 14 residues. In DNA form, the CDR3 reads TGTGCCAGCAGCTTAGGGGCAACTAATTCACCCCTCCACTTT. Translation: CASSLGATNSPLHF.

J is TRBJ1-5 and V is TRBV6-5; D call uncertain. The CDR3 runs 15 residues. Deletions cut 6 bases from V and 1 base from J, with 13 bases between. The V gene's germline CDR1 is MNHEY and CDR2 SVGAGI. CDR3 sequence: CASSRDAVSNQPQHF. Here the CDR3 DNA reads TGTGCCAGCAGCCGTGATGCGGTGAGCAATCAGCCCCAGCATTTT.

This chain uses TRBV6-1 with TRBJ1-3, with TRBD1 identical over 9 bases. The V and J ends lost 2 bases and 1 base, in that order; junction bases with no gene match: 6. Looked up from germline, CDR1 is MNHNS and CDR2 is SASEGT. The CDR3 loop spans 17 amino acids. In DNA form, the CDR3 reads TGTGCCAGCAGTGAATCACAGGGGGCGGGTTCTGGAAACACCATATATTTT. Residues: CASSESQGAGSGNTIYF.

The CDR3 region is CASSHGTRYEQYV. CDR3 DNA: TGTGCCAGCAGCCACGGGACTAGATACGAGCAGTACGTC. The genes are TRBV6-5 and TRBJ2-7; 8 bases line up with TRBD2. With 6 bases clipped from V and 4 bases from J, the junction kept 5 bases outside the gene matches. Germline CDR1 MNHEY, CDR2 SVGAGI. This CDR3 contains 13 residues.

The V call is TRBV11-2, the J call TRBJ1-1; D call uncertain. Germline V gene data show CDR1 as SGHAT and CDR2 as FQNNGV. Between the trimmed V and J ends, which lost 3 bases and 11 bases, there was a span of 13 bases. This CDR3 is built from 12 residues. The DNA for the CDR3 is TGTGCCAGCAGCTTGATTCTCACGCGGGCTTTCTTT. This codes for CASSLILTRAFF.

J is TRBJ1-2 and V is TRBV5-1; TRBD1 matches at 8 bases. The germline CDR1 and CDR2 sequences are SGHRS and YFSETQ. CDR3 length: 17 residues. J gave up 1 base and V 4 bases, and 12 bases lay outside the gene matches. Here the CDR3 DNA reads TGCGCCAGCAGCCCGGGACAGGAAGTATCAGGTAACTATGGCTACACCTTC. It translates to CASSPGQEVSGNYGYTF.

The chain joins TRBV30 to TRBJ1-1, with a tentative D call TRBD1 (5 bases). The ends were cut back, 4 bases at V and 0 bases at J, with 12 bases in the middle. The CDR3 loop spans 14 amino acids. In germline, CDR1 is GTSNPN, CDR2 SVGIG (reference sequence). CDR3 DNA sequence: TGTGCCTGGATCTTGTGGACAATGAACACTGAAGCTTTCTTT. Translation gives CAWILWTMNTEAFF.

V is TRBV5-7 and J is TRBJ2-7; 9 nucleotides agree with TRBD1. TRBV5-7 falls under the ORF class, with uncertain function. With V trimmed by 4 bases and J by 0 bases, 11 bases remained unmatched. The CDR3 runs to 17 residues. CDR3 sequence: CASSISDRGDSSYEQYV. CDR3 DNA: TGTGCCAGCAGCATCTCCGACAGGGGGGATAGCTCCTACGAGCAGTACGTC.

This clone was detected once. The rearrangement links TRBV7-2 to TRBJ2-3; TRBD1 agrees at 7 bases. This CDR3 comprises 14 residues. V shed 6 bases and J 5 bases; nucleotides not matched to a gene: 8. The germline gives CDR1 SGHTA, CDR2 FQGNSA. The CDR3 loop reads CASSLTRDRDTQYF. CDR3 DNA sequence: TGTGCCAGCAGTCTAACCCGGGACAGAGATACGCAGTATTTT. Supplemented by reference TRBV7-2 and TRBJ2-3, the full variable domain reads GAGVSQSPSNKVTEKGKDVELRCDPISGHTALYWYRQSLGQGLEFLIYFQGNSAPDKSGLPSDRFSAERTGGSVSTLTIQRTQQEDSAVYLCASSLTRDRDTQYFGPGTRLTVL.

This clone was counted a few times. The V call is TRBV6-6, the J call TRBJ1-2, with D maybe TRBD1 (5 bases). Germline V CDR1 and CDR2: MNHNY, SVGAGI (reference sequence). The CDR3 loop spans 14 amino acids. V lost 6 bases and J 3 bases, leaving 14 bases between the germline ends. CDR3: CASRADSGYYGYTF. The CDR3 region has the DNA TGTGCCAGCAGGGCCGACAGCGGGTACTATGGCTACACCTTC.

This clone turned up a few times. The V gene is TRBV7-9, the J gene TRBJ1-6; D gene uncertain. CDR3 length: 18 residues. Germline lookup yields CDR1 SEHNR and CDR2 FQNEAQ (reference sequence). The germline V and J ends were trimmed by 4 bases and 11 bases, with 27 bases remaining between them. CDR3 bases: TGTGCCAGCAGCTATTCAACCGGCGGGGTTGGGAATACTCCACCCCTCCACTTT. Residues: CASSYSTGGVGNTPPLHF.

The gene calls are TRBV27 and TRBJ2-5; 8 positions match TRBD2. The germline gives CDR1 MNHEY, CDR2 SMNVEV (reference sequence). The CDR3 is made up of 13 amino acids. V was pared by 8 bases and J by 5 bases, with 7 bases of the junction left unmatched. CDR3 protein: CASRTGGRETQYF. The CDR3 region has the DNA TGTGCCAGCCGCACGGGGGGGAGGGAGACCCAGTACTTC.

V is TRBV19 and J is TRBJ2-1; TRBD2 matches 16 bases. CDR3 length: 18 residues. From germline, CDR1 is LNHDA and CDR2 SQIVND (reference sequence). V lost 7 bases, J lost 3 bases, and 9 bases stayed unmatched. The CDR3 is CASTRGLAGGPGYNEQFF. Written as DNA, the CDR3 is TGTGCCAGTACAAGGGGACTAGCGGGGGGGCCTGGCTACAATGAGCAGTTCTTC.

The chain combines TRBV7-8 with TRBJ2-1; maybe TRBD1 (6 bases). The V end lost 5 bases, the J end lost 8 bases, and 25 bases lay between the germline ends. Germline V gene sequence: CDR1 SGHVS, CDR2 FQNEAQ. This CDR3 spans 17 amino acids. The CDR3: CASSPYSPRGLMDEQFF. The CDR3 nucleotides are TGTGCCAGCAGCCCCTATTCCCCCAGGGGATTAATGGATGAGCAGTTCTTC.

This chain joins TRBV6-5 and TRBJ1-2; unclear D gene. Germline V gene data show CDR1 as MNHEY and CDR2 as SVGAGI. The CDR3 extends over 14 amino acids. V was clipped by 5 bases and J by 2 bases, with 12 bases between them. CDR3 nucleotides: TGTGCCAGCAGTCTTTCTGGAGAGAACTATGGCTACACCTTC. Amino acid sequence: CASSLSGENYGYTF.

The chain uses TRBV6-1 and TRBJ1-4; 11 bases line up with TRBD1. Per the germline V gene, CDR1 is MNHNS and CDR2 is SASEGT. The CDR3 length is 18 residues. The trim removed 4 bases at V and 2 bases at J, leaving 9 bases unmatched. The CDR3 nucleotides are TGTGCCAGCAGTGCGAGGGACAGGGGGATGGGGACTAATGAAAAACTGTTTTTT. It specifies CASSARDRGMGTNEKLFF.

This sequence joins TRBV6-5 and TRBJ2-3; 10 bases match TRBD2. V shed 6 bases, J shed 1 base, and the junction held 4 bases outside the gene matches. The germline V gene encodes CDR1 MNHEY and CDR2 SVGAGI. The CDR3 is 15 amino acids. CDR3 DNA: TGTGCCAGCAGGTCAGCGGGGGGGGGCACAGATACGCAGTATTTT. Its protein product is CASRSAGGGTDTQYF.

The chain has TRBV2 and TRBJ1-2; no firm D call. Germline CDR1 and CDR2: SNHLY and FYNNEI. V was trimmed by 5 bases and J by 3 bases, leaving 22 bases between them. There are 17 residues in the CDR3. The CDR3 DNA reads as TGTGCCAGCAGTCCCTATAGACGGATTAACGAGGACTATGGCTACACCTTC. Its protein product is CASSPYRRINEDYGYTF.

This clone has just a few counts. The V call is TRBV28, the J call TRBJ2-7, with a tentative D call TRBD1 (6 bases). The V end was cut by 3 bases, the J end by 2 bases, with 14 bases between. CDR1 is MDHEN, CDR2 SYDVKM, per germline. The CDR3 covers 15 residues. CDR3: CASSLKRGHPYEQYV. The DNA for the CDR3 is TGTGCCAGCAGTTTGAAAAGGGGACATCCCTACGAGCAGTACGTC.

The chain joins TRBV28 to TRBJ2-1; D not certain. V was cut by 3 bases and J by 6 bases, with 6 bases left in between. The CDR3 is made up of 12 amino acids. Germline values: CDR1 MDHEN, CDR2 SYDVKM. The CDR3 loop reads CASSLPGNEQFF. The CDR3 bases are TGTGCCAGCAGTTTGCCAGGCAATGAGCAGTTCTTC.

The chain is built from TRBV6-5 and TRBJ2-3; D might be TRBD2 (7 bases). The germline gives CDR1 MNHEY, CDR2 SVGAGI. This CDR3 spans 14 amino acids. The germline V and J ends were trimmed by 5 bases and 2 bases, with 11 bases remaining between them. The CDR3 is CASSRGTTTDTQYF. The CDR3 coding sequence is TGTGCCAGCAGTAGGGGGACTACCACAGATACGCAGTATTTT.

The chain couples TRBV7-2 to TRBJ1-6; TRBD1 might be the D (5 bases). V was pared by 3 bases and J by 1 base, with 7 bases between. Germline V CDR1 and CDR2: SGHTA, FQGNSA. This CDR3 is 15 amino acids long. As DNA, the CDR3 is TGTGCCAGCAGCTTTTCAGGGTCCTATAATTCACCCCTCCACTTT. Its protein product is CASSFSGSYNSPLHF.

The chain carries TRBV6-1 and TRBJ1-5, with D possibly being TRBD1 (6 bases). The V gene lost 4 bases and the J gene lost 5 bases, with 24 bases spanning the gap. The germline V gene has CDR1 MNHNS and CDR2 SASEGT. The CDR3 runs 18 residues. In DNA form, the CDR3 reads TGTGCCAGCAGTGGATCAAGTTACGACAGGCCTCTATATCAGCCCCAGCATTTT. Protein: CASSGSSYDRPLYQPQHF.

This chain links TRBV18 with TRBJ1-4; D is possibly TRBD1 (6 bases). The germline CDR1 and CDR2 sequences are KGHSH and LQKENI. Trimming pared 4 bases from V and 5 bases from J, leaving 14 bases between. CDR3 length equals 15 residues. CDR3 bases: TGTGCCAGCTCACTACAGGGTTCTGGCAATGAAAAACTGTTTTTT. This codes for CASSLQGSGNEKLFF.

This chain uses TRBV4-3 with TRBJ2-5; D perhaps matches TRBD2 (7 bases). Germline V CDR1 and CDR2: LGHNA, YSLEER. The CDR3 has 15 residues. The V end lost 2 bases, the J end lost 1 base, and 11 bases lay between the germline ends. The CDR3, as DNA: TGCGCCAGCAGCCAAAGGGGGGGGAGCCAAGAGACCCAGTACTTC. Translation gives CASSQRGGSQETQYF.

The J gene is TRBJ2-3, the V gene TRBV30, with 15 bases aligning to TRBD2. Per germline, CDR1 GTSNPN and CDR2 SVGIG (reference sequence). The CDR3 consists of 17 residues. V trimming: 0 bases; J trimming: 5 bases; junction bases outside the gene matches: 6. CDR3 protein: CAWSVRQGLAGGDTQYF. The DNA of the CDR3 is TGTGCCTGGAGTGTACGCCAGGGACTAGCGGGGGGAGATACGCAGTATTTT.